This is a list of T cell receptor beta chains from one sample in a study of blood T cells in healthy people across ages. One entry per CDR3 protein, called by TCRdb with MiXCR from the 5' RACE reads. This sample carries roughly 1.7 million distinct CDR3 sequences, about 31% of them seen once, and the ten largest clones take roughly 12%. Input material: blood. These receptors were collected from a woman aged 25 to 39 in good health. Both conserved end residues are part of each CDR3. Each record gives: clone size, J gene, V gene, D gene, CDR3 protein, CDR3 DNA. A D gene is named only where the DNA matches it firmly. Part of the rows lack a size; the others show once, few, many or a class for expanded clones.

abundance: .; j_gene: TRBJ2-1; v_gene: TRBV3-1; d_gene: .; CDR3aa: CASSPPLGKLFLDEQFF; CDR3nt: TGTGCCAGCAGCCCGCCCCTGGGGAAATTGTTTCTCGATGAGCAGTTCTTC
abundance: once; j_gene: TRBJ1-2; v_gene: TRBV28; d_gene: TRBD1; CDR3aa: CASSSQGAVNYGYTF; CDR3nt: TGTGCCAGCAGCTCACAGGGGGCGGTAAACTATGGCTACACCTTC
abundance: .; j_gene: TRBJ2-7; v_gene: TRBV29-1; d_gene: TRBD2; CDR3aa: CSVDGAGGNEQYF; CDR3nt: TGCAGCGTTGACGGAGCGGGGGGGAACGAGCAGTACTTC
abundance: once; j_gene: TRBJ2-7; v_gene: TRBV20-1; d_gene: .; CDR3aa: CSALSSWGHLEAQYF; CDR3nt: TGCAGTGCTCTCAGCTCGTGGGGGCACCTTGAGGCCCAGTACTTC
abundance: .; j_gene: TRBJ2-1; v_gene: TRBV5-1; d_gene: TRBD2; CDR3aa: CASSSSRDYYDNEQFF; CDR3nt: TGCGCCAGCAGCTCAAGCCGGGACTACTATGACAATGAGCAGTTCTTC
abundance: few; j_gene: TRBJ2-3; v_gene: TRBV5-5; d_gene: .; CDR3aa: CATAWGYGTDTQYF; CDR3nt: TGTGCCACCGCTTGGGGTTATGGAACAGATACGCAGTATTTT
abundance: few; j_gene: TRBJ2-3; v_gene: TRBV4-1; d_gene: TRBD2; CDR3aa: CASSHPIGLAGAQVLESADTQYF; CDR3nt: TGCGCCAGCAGCCATCCCATCGGACTAGCGGGAGCCCAGGTACTCGAAAGCGCAGATACGCAGTATTTT
abundance: few; j_gene: TRBJ1-1; v_gene: TRBV28; d_gene: .; CDR3aa: CASSSPGGPRTEAFF; CDR3nt: TGTGCCAGCAGTTCCCCGGGGGGGCCTCGAACTGAAGCTTTCTTT
abundance: many; j_gene: TRBJ2-7; v_gene: TRBV7-2; d_gene: .; CDR3aa: CASSSNLQSSYEQYF; CDR3nt: TGTGCCAGCAGCTCGAACTTGCAGAGCTCCTACGAGCAGTACTTC
abundance: many; j_gene: TRBJ2-3; v_gene: TRBV5-1; d_gene: .; CDR3aa: CASSLDRGTDTQYF; CDR3nt: TGCGCCAGCAGCTTGGACCGGGGAACAGATACGCAGTATTTT
abundance: few; j_gene: TRBJ1-2; v_gene: TRBV20-1; d_gene: .; CDR3aa: CSAEIYRESNYGYTF; CDR3nt: TGCAGTGCTGAAATCTACAGGGAATCCAACTATGGCTACACCTTC
abundance: .; j_gene: TRBJ1-4; v_gene: TRBV6-1; d_gene: .; CDR3aa: CASRQTPGNEKLFF; CDR3nt: TGTGCCAGCAGACAAACACCCGGGAACGAAAAACTGTTTTTT
abundance: .; j_gene: TRBJ2-7; v_gene: TRBV6-5; d_gene: TRBD1; CDR3aa: CASSYGQGVIYEQYF; CDR3nt: TGTGCCAGCAGTTACGGACAGGGGGTTATCTACGAGCAGTACTTC
abundance: few; j_gene: TRBJ2-3; v_gene: TRBV10-3; d_gene: TRBD2; CDR3aa: CAISELTSGGTQYF; CDR3nt: TGTGCCATCAGTGAGCTTACCAGCGGGGGTACGCAGTATTTT
abundance: .; j_gene: TRBJ2-7; v_gene: TRBV30; d_gene: TRBD2; CDR3aa: CAWSARLAGAYEQYF; CDR3nt: TGTGCCTGGAGTGCGCGACTAGCGGGGGCCTACGAGCAGTACTTC
abundance: .; j_gene: TRBJ2-7; v_gene: TRBV27; d_gene: TRBD2; CDR3aa: CASSFYGGNYEQYF; CDR3nt: TGTGCCAGCAGTTTTTACGGGGGGAACTACGAGCAGTACTTC
abundance: few; j_gene: TRBJ2-1; v_gene: TRBV20-1; d_gene: TRBD1; CDR3aa: CSATKPGQGHNEQFF; CDR3nt: TGCAGTGCCACCAAACCGGGACAGGGTCACAATGAGCAGTTCTTC
abundance: few; j_gene: TRBJ2-1; v_gene: TRBV3-1; d_gene: TRBD1; CDR3aa: CASSAGTGGVNEQFF; CDR3nt: TGTGCCAGCAGTGCCGGGACAGGGGGCGTCAATGAGCAGTTCTTC
abundance: many; j_gene: TRBJ1-2; v_gene: TRBV29-1; d_gene: .; CDR3aa: CSVIAGAFYGYTF; CDR3nt: TGCAGCGTCATCGCGGGGGCTTTCTATGGCTACACCTTC
abundance: few; j_gene: TRBJ1-4; v_gene: TRBV4-2; d_gene: .; CDR3aa: CASSQDGSPITGPNEKLFF; CDR3nt: TGTGCCAGCAGCCAAGATGGCTCTCCAATTACAGGTCCTAATGAAAAACTGTTTTTT
abundance: few; j_gene: TRBJ2-1; v_gene: TRBV3-1; d_gene: TRBD2; CDR3aa: CASSQGTSGIFHNEQFF; CDR3nt: TGTGCCAGCAGCCAAGGGACTAGCGGGATATTCCACAATGAGCAGTTCTTC
abundance: many; j_gene: TRBJ2-5; v_gene: TRBV4-1; d_gene: .; CDR3aa: CASSAGQQVTQYF; CDR3nt: TGCGCCAGCAGCGCGGGACAGCAGGTCACCCAGTACTTC
abundance: .; j_gene: TRBJ2-7; v_gene: TRBV5-1; d_gene: TRBD2; CDR3aa: CASSLGIAGLYEQYF; CDR3nt: TGCGCCAGCAGCTTGGGAATAGCGGGATTATACGAGCAGTACTTC
abundance: .; j_gene: TRBJ2-1; v_gene: TRBV12-3/TRBV12-4; d_gene: TRBD1; CDR3aa: CASSSPAGTGGNEQFF; CDR3nt: TGTGCCAGCAGTTCCCCTGCGGGGACAGGGGGCAATGAGCAGTTCTTC
abundance: once; j_gene: TRBJ1-2; v_gene: TRBV9; d_gene: .; CDR3aa: CASSVEPAFNYGYTF; CDR3nt: TGTGCCAGCAGCGTAGAGCCAGCGTTTAACTATGGCTACACCTTC
abundance: .; j_gene: TRBJ1-2; v_gene: TRBV6-2/TRBV6-3; d_gene: .; CDR3aa: CASSYPTGGDGYTF; CDR3nt: TGTGCCAGCAGTTACCCGACAGGAGGGGATGGCTACACCTTC
abundance: .; j_gene: TRBJ2-1; v_gene: TRBV4-1; d_gene: .; CDR3aa: CASSQLVQSYNEQFF; CDR3nt: TGCGCCAGCAGCCAACTAGTTCAGTCCTACAATGAGCAGTTCTTC
abundance: many; j_gene: TRBJ2-7; v_gene: TRBV20-1; d_gene: .; CDR3aa: CSAYSPYEQYF; CDR3nt: TGCAGTGCTTACTCGCCCTACGAGCAGTACTTC
abundance: .; j_gene: TRBJ2-7; v_gene: TRBV27; d_gene: TRBD2; CDR3aa: CATNPLGSGTIYVQYF; CDR3nt: TGTGCCACCAACCCGCTGGGTAGCGGGACCATCTACGTGCAGTACTTC
abundance: .; j_gene: TRBJ2-5; v_gene: TRBV6-5; d_gene: .; CDR3aa: CASSYGQRETQYF; CDR3nt: TGTGCCAGCAGTTACGGACAGAGGGAGACCCAGTACTTC
abundance: .; j_gene: TRBJ1-5; v_gene: TRBV2; d_gene: .; CDR3aa: CASRENLGNQPQHF; CDR3nt: TGTGCCAGCCGGGAAAACCTGGGCAATCAGCCCCAGCATTTT
abundance: few; j_gene: TRBJ2-1; v_gene: TRBV28; d_gene: .; CDR3aa: CASSPPRRYNEQFF; CDR3nt: TGTGCCAGCAGTCCCCCCCGGAGATACAATGAGCAGTTCTTC
abundance: .; j_gene: TRBJ2-7; v_gene: TRBV20-1; d_gene: TRBD2; CDR3aa: CSARDLTSGKPSYEQYF; CDR3nt: TGCAGTGCTAGAGATTTGACTAGCGGGAAGCCCTCCTACGAGCAGTACTTC
abundance: .; j_gene: TRBJ2-7; v_gene: TRBV11-2; d_gene: .; CDR3aa: CASSLLDRLGSYEQYF; CDR3nt: TGTGCCAGCAGCTTACTGGACCGTCTGGGCTCCTACGAGCAGTACTTC
abundance: few; j_gene: TRBJ1-1; v_gene: TRBV10-3; d_gene: .; CDR3aa: CVSGVGNTEAFF; CDR3nt: TGTGTCTCAGGGGTCGGGAACACTGAAGCTTTCTTT
abundance: many; j_gene: TRBJ2-1; v_gene: TRBV4-1; d_gene: TRBD2; CDR3aa: CASSQDYGAGAQEDEQFF; CDR3nt: TGCGCCAGCAGCCAAGATTATGGAGCGGGGGCCCAAGAGGATGAGCAGTTCTTC
abundance: few; j_gene: TRBJ2-3; v_gene: TRBV6-2/TRBV6-3; d_gene: TRBD2; CDR3aa: CASSWDRLARGTDTQYF; CDR3nt: TGTGCCAGCAGTTGGGACCGACTAGCGCGAGGCACAGATACGCAGTATTTT
abundance: many; j_gene: TRBJ2-4; v_gene: TRBV20-1; d_gene: TRBD2; CDR3aa: CSAIGTSAIVAKNIQYF; CDR3nt: TGCAGTGCAATCGGGACTAGCGCTATTGTAGCCAAAAACATTCAGTACTTC
abundance: many; j_gene: TRBJ2-1; v_gene: TRBV7-3; d_gene: TRBD2; CDR3aa: CASSFSGGGYNEQFF; CDR3nt: TGTGCCAGCAGCTTTAGCGGGGGTGGCTACAATGAGCAGTTCTTC
abundance: few; j_gene: TRBJ1-1; v_gene: TRBV20-1; d_gene: .; CDR3aa: CSATEKNTEAFF; CDR3nt: TGCAGTGCGACGGAAAAGAACACTGAAGCTTTCTTT
abundance: few; j_gene: TRBJ2-5; v_gene: TRBV11-2; d_gene: .; CDR3aa: CASSRNRKANQETQYF; CDR3nt: TGTGCCAGCAGCCGCAACAGAAAGGCAAACCAAGAGACCCAGTACTTC
abundance: .; j_gene: TRBJ1-6; v_gene: TRBV20-1; d_gene: .; CDR3aa: CSARGGQVYNSPLHF; CDR3nt: TGCAGTGCTAGAGGGGGGCAGGTCTATAATTCACCCCTCCACTTT
abundance: .; j_gene: TRBJ2-2; v_gene: TRBV29-1; d_gene: .; CDR3aa: CSVGGRGNTGELFF; CDR3nt: TGCAGCGTTGGGGGGCGGGGGAACACCGGGGAGCTGTTTTTT
abundance: .; j_gene: TRBJ1-4; v_gene: TRBV30; d_gene: TRBD1; CDR3aa: CAWNKQGALEKLFF; CDR3nt: TGTGCCTGGAATAAACAGGGGGCACTTGAAAAACTGTTTTTT
abundance: .; j_gene: TRBJ2-7; v_gene: TRBV4-3; d_gene: .; CDR3aa: CASSRLLGLPYEQYF; CDR3nt: TGCGCCAGCAGCCGCCTCTTGGGACTTCCCTACGAGCAGTACTTC
abundance: few; j_gene: TRBJ2-1; v_gene: TRBV6-5; d_gene: TRBD2; CDR3aa: CASSIQGLGHEQFF; CDR3nt: TGTGCCAGCAGCATCCAAGGACTAGGGCATGAGCAGTTCTTC
abundance: few; j_gene: TRBJ2-1; v_gene: TRBV6-5; d_gene: .; CDR3aa: CASSYRGMNNEQFF; CDR3nt: TGTGCCAGCAGTTACAGGGGGATGAACAATGAGCAGTTCTTC
abundance: .; j_gene: TRBJ2-3; v_gene: TRBV10-2; d_gene: .; CDR3aa: CASRDRLAEVTDTQYF; CDR3nt: TGCGCCAGCAGGGACCGGCTTGCGGAAGTCACAGATACGCAGTATTTT
abundance: .; j_gene: TRBJ2-2; v_gene: TRBV6-1; d_gene: .; CDR3aa: CASSEFGTGELFF; CDR3nt: TGTGCCAGTAGTGAATTCGGCACCGGGGAGCTGTTTTTT
abundance: once; j_gene: TRBJ2-1; v_gene: TRBV20-1; d_gene: .; CDR3aa: CRAFGEGNEQFF; CDR3nt: .
abundance: .; j_gene: TRBJ2-1; v_gene: TRBV5-1; d_gene: .; CDR3aa: CASSLSGAGYEQFF; CDR3nt: TGCGCCAGCAGCTTGTCAGGGGCGGGCTATGAGCAGTTCTTC
abundance: .; j_gene: TRBJ2-1; v_gene: TRBV30; d_gene: .; CDR3aa: CAGDRGTAPNEQFF; CDR3nt: TGTGCCGGGGACCGCGGGACAGCCCCCAATGAGCAGTTCTTC
abundance: .; j_gene: TRBJ2-7; v_gene: TRBV20-1; d_gene: .; CDR3aa: CSATDSLRPYEQYF; CDR3nt: TGCAGTGCCACGGACTCCCTACGCCCCTACGAGCAGTACTTC
abundance: .; j_gene: TRBJ2-5; v_gene: TRBV5-1; d_gene: .; CDR3aa: CASGREGGAQETQYF; CDR3nt: TGCGCCAGCGGCAGAGAAGGGGGGGCACAAGAGACCCAGTACTTC
abundance: many; j_gene: TRBJ2-7; v_gene: TRBV20-1; d_gene: .; CDR3aa: CSADHERRSYEQYF; CDR3nt: TGCAGTGCTGACCACGAGCGGCGCTCCTACGAGCAGTACTTC